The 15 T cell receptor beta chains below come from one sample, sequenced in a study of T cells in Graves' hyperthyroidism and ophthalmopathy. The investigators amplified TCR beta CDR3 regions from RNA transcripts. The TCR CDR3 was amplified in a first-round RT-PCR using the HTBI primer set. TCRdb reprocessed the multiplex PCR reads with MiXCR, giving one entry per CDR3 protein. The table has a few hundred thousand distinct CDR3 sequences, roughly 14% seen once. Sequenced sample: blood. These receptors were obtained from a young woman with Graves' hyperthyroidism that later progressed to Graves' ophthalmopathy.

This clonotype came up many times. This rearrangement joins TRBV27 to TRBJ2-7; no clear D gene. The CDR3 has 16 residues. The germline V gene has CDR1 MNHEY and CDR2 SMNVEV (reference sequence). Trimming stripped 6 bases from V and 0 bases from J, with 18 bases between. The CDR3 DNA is TGTGCCAGCAGCCCGTTACAGCGTCGAAGCTCCTACGAGCAGTACTTC. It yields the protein CASSPLQRRSSYEQYF.

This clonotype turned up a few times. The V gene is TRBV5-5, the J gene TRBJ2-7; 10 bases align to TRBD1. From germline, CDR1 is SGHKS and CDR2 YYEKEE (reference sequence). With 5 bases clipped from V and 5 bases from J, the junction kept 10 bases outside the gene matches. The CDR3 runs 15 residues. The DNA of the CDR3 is TGTGCCAGCAGAGAGCCGGGACAGGGGACCAACGAGCAGTACTTC. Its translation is CASREPGQGTNEQYF.

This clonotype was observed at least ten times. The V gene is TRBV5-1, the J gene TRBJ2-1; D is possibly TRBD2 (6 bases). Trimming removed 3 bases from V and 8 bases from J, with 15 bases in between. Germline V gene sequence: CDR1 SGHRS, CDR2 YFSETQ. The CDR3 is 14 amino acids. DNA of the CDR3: TGCGCCAGCAGCTCCGGACACGGAGGGGATGAGCAGTTCTTC. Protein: CASSSGHGGDEQFF.

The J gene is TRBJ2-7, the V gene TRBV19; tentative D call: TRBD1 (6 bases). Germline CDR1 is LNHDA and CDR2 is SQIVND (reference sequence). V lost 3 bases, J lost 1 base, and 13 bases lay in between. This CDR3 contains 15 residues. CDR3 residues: CASSIRGPSSYEQYF. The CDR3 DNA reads TGTGCCAGTAGTATCAGGGGCCCAAGTTCCTACGAGCAGTACTTC. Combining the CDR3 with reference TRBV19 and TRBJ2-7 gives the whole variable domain DGGITQSPKYLFRKEGQNVTLSCEQNLNHDAMYWYRQDPGQGLRLIYYSQIVNDFQKGDIAEGYSVSREKKESFPLTVTSAQKNPTAFYLCASSIRGPSSYEQYFGPGTRLTVT.

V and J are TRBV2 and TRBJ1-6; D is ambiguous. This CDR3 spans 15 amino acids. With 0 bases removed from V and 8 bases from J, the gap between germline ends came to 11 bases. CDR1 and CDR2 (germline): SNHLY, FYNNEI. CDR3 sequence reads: CASSEAVPEDSPLHF. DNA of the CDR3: TGTGCCAGCAGTGAAGCGGTCCCCGAGGATTCACCCCTCCACTTT.

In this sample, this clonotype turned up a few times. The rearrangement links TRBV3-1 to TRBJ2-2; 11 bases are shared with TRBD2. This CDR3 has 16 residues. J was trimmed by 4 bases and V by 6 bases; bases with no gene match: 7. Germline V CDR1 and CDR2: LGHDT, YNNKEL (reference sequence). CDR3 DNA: TGTGCCAGCAGACCTACTAGCGGGAGCCTCACCGGGGAGCTGTTTTTT. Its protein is CASRPTSGSLTGELFF.

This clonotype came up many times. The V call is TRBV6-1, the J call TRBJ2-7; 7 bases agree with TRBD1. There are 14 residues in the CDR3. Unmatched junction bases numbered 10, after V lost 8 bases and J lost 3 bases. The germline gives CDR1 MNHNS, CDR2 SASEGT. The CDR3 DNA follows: TGTGCCAGCGGTCAACCGGACAGGTTCTACGAGCAGTACTTC. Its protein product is CASGQPDRFYEQYF.

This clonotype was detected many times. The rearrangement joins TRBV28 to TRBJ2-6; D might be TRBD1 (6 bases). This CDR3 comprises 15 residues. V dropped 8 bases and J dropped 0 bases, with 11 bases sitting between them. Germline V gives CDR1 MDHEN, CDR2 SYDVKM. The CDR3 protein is CASQTGYSGANVLTF. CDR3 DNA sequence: TGTGCCAGCCAGACAGGTTACTCTGGGGCCAACGTCCTGACTTTC.

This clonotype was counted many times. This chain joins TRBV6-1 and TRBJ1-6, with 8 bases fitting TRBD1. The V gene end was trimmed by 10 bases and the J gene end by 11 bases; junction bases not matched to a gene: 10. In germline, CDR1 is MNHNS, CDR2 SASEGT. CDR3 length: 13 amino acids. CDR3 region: CANFRTGWPPLHF. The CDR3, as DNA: TGTGCCAACTTTAGGACAGGGTGGCCACCCCTCCACTTT.

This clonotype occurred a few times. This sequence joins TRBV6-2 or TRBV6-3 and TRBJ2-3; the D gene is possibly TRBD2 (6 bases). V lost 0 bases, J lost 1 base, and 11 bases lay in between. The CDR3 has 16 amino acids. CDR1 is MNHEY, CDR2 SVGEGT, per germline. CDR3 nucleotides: TGTGCCAGCAGTTACTCGGAGGGGCCTGGCACAGATACGCAGTATTTT. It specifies CASSYSEGPGTDTQYF.

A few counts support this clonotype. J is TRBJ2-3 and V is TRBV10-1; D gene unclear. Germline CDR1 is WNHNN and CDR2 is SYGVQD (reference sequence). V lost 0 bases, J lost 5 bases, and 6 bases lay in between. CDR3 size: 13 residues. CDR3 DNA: TGCGCCAGCAGTGAGTCGCTGGTAGATACGCAGTATTTT. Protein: CASSESLVDTQYF.

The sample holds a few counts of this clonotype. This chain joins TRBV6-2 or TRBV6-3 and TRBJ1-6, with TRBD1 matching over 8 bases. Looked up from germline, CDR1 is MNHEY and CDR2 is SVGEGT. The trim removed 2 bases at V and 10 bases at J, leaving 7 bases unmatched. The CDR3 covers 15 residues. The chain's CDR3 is CASSYADRAGSPLHF. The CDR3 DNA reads TGTGCCAGCAGTTACGCGGACAGGGCGGGATCACCCCTCCACTTT.

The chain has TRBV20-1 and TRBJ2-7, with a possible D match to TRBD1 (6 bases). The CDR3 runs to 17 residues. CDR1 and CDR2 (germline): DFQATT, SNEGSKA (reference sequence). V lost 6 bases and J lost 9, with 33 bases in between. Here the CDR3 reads CSALGGASSANRVSQYF. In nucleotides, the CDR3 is TGCAGTGCCCTAGGTGGTGCCAGCAGTGCCAACAGGGTTTCGCAGTACTTC.

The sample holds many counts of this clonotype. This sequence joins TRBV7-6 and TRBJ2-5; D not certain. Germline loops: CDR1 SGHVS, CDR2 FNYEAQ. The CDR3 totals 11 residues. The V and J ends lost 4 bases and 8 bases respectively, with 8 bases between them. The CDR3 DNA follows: TGTGCCAGCAGCTCCTGGGGTACCCAGTACTTC. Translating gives CASSSWGTQYF. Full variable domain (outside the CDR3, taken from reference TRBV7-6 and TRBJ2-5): GAGVSQSPRYKVTKRGQDVALRCDPISGHVSLYWYRQALGQGPEFLTYFNYEAQQDKSGLPNDRFSAERPEGSISTLTIQRTEQRDSAMYRCASSSWGTQYFGPGTRLLVL.

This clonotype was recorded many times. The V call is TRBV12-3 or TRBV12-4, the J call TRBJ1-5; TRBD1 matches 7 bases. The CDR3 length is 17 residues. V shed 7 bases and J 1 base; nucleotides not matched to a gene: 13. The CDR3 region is CASTPGQGGLSNQPQHF. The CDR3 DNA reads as TGTGCCAGCACTCCTGGCCAGGGGGGGTTGAGCAATCAGCCCCAGCATTTT.